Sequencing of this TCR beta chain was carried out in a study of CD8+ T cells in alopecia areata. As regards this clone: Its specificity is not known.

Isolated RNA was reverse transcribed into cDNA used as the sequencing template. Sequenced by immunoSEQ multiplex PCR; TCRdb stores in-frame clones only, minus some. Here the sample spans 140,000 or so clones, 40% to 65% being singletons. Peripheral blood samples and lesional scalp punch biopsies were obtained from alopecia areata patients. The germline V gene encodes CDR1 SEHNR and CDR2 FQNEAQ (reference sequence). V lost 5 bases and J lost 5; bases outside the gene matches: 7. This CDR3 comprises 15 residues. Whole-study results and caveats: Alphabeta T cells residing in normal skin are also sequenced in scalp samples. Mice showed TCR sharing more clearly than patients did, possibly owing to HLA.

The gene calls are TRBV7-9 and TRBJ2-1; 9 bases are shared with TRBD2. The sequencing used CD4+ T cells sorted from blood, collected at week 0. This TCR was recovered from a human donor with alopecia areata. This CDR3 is CASSPWASGDNEQFF. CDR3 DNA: TGTGCCAGCAGCCCATGGGCTAGCGGGGACAATGAGCAGTTCTTC.